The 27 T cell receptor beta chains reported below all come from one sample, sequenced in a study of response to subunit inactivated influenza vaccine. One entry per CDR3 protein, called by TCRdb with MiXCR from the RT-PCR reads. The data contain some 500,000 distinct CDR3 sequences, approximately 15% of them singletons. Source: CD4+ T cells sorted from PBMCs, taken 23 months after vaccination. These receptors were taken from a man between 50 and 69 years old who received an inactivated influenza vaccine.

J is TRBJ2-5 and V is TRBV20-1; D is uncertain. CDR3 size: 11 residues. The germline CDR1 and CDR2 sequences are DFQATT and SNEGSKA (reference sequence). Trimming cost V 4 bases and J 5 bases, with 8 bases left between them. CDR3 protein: CSATRQETQYF. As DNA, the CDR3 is TGCAGTGCTACTAGGCAGGAGACCCAGTACTTC.

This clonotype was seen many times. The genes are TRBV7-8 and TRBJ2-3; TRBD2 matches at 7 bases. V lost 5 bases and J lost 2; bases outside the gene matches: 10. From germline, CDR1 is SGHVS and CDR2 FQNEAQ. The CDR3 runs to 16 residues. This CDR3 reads CASSRYSGLTTDTQYF. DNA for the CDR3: TGTGCCAGCAGCCGATATAGCGGGTTAACCACAGATACGCAGTATTTT.

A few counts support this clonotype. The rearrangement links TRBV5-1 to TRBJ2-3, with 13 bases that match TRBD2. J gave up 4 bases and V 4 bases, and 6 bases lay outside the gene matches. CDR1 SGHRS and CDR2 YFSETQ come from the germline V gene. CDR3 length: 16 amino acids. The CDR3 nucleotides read TGCGCCAGCAGCGAAGGACTAGCGGGAGTTGCAGATACGCAGTATTTT. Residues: CASSEGLAGVADTQYF.

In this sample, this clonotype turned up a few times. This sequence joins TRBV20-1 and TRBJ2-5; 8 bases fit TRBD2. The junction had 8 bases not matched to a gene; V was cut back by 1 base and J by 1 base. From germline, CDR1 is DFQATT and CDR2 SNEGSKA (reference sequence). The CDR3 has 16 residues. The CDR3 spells CSARGQRGYLQETQYF. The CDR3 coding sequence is TGCAGTGCTAGAGGCCAGCGGGGGTACCTCCAAGAGACCCAGTACTTC.

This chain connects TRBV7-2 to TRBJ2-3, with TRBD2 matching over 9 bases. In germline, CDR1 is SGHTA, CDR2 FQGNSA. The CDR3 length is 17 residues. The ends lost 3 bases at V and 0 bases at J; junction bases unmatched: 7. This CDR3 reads CASSFGGGDGSTDTQYF. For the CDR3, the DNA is TGTGCCAGCAGCTTCGGCGGGGGGGATGGTAGCACAGATACGCAGTATTTT.

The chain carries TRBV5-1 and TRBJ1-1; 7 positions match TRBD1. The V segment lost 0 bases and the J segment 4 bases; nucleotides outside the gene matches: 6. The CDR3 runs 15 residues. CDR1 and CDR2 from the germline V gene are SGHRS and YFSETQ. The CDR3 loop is CASSLVGGAGTEAFF. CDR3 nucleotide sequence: TGCGCCAGCAGCTTGGTAGGGGGCGCGGGCACTGAAGCTTTCTTT.

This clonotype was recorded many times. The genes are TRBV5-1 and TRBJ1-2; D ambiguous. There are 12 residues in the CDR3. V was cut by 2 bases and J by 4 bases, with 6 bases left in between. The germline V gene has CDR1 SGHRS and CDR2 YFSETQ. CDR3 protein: CASSFEGYGYTF. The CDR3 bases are TGCGCCAGCAGCTTCGAAGGCTATGGCTACACCTTC.

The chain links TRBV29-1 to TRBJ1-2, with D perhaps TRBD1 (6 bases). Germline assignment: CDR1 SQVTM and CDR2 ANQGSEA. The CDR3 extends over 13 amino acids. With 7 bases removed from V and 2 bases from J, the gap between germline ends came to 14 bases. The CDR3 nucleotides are TGCAGCGGAGCTACAGGGACGAACTATGGCTACACCTTC. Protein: CSGATGTNYGYTF.

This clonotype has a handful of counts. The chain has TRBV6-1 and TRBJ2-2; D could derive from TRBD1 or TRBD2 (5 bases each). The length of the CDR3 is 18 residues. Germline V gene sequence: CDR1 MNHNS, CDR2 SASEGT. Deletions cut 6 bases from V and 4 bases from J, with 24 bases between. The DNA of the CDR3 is TGTGCCAGCAGCTGGGGCCGGGCCACCTTACGGGGCACCGGGGAGCTGTTTTTT. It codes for CASSWGRATLRGTGELFF.

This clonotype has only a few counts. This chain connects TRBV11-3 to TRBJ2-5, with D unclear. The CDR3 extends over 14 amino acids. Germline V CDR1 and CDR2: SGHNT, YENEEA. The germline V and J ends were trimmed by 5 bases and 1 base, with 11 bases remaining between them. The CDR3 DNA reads TGTGCCAGCAGCCCGAATGGTGGCCAAGAGACCCAGTACTTC. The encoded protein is CASSPNGGQETQYF. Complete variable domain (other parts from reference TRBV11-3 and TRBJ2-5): EAGVVQSPRYKIIEKKQPVAFWCNPISGHNTLYWYLQNLGQGPELLIRYENEEAVDDSQLPKDRFSAERLKGVDSTLKIQPAELGDSAVYLCASSPNGGQETQYFGPGTRLLVL.

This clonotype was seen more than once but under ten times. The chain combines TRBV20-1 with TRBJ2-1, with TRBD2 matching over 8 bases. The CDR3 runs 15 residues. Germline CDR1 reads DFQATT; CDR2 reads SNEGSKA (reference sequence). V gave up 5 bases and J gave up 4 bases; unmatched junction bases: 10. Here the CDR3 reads CSARRPAGVYNEQFF. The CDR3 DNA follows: TGCAGTGCTCGTCGCCCAGCGGGGGTATACAATGAGCAGTTCTTC.

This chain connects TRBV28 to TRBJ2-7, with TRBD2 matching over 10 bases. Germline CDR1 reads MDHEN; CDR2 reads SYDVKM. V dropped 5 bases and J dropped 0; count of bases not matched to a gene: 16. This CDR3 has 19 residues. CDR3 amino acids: CASSPYFGTSVPSSYEQYF. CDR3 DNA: TGTGCCAGCAGTCCCTATTTCGGGACTAGCGTTCCCTCCTCCTACGAGCAGTACTTC.

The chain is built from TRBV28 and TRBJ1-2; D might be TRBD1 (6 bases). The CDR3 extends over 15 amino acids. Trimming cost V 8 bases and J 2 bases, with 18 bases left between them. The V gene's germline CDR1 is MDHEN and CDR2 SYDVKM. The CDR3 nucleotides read TGTGCCAGCGGACTCGTGAGGCAGGGGAACTATGGCTACACCTTC. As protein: CASGLVRQGNYGYTF.

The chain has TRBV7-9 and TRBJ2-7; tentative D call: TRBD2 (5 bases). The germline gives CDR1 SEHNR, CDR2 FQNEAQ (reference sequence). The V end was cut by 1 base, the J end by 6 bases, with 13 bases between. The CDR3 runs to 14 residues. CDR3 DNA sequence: TGTGCCAGCAGCTTAGGTCAATCAGCGGCCGAGCAGTACTTC. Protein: CASSLGQSAAEQYF.

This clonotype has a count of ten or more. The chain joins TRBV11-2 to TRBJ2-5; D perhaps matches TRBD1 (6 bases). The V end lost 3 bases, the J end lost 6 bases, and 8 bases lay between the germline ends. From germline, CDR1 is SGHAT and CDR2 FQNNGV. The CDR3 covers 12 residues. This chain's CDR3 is CASSFDRQTQYF. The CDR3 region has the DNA TGTGCCAGCAGCTTCGACAGGCAGACCCAGTACTTC.

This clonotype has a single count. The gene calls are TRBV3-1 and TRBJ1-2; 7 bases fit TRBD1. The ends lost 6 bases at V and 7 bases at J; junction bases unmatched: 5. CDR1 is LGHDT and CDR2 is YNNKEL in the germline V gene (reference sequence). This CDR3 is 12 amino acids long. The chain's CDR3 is CASRGDRAGYTF. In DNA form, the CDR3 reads TGTGCCAGCAGAGGCGACAGGGCTGGCTACACCTTC.

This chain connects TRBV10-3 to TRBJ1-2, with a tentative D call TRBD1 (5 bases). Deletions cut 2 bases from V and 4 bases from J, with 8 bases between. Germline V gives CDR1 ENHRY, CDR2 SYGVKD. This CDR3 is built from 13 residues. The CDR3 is CAISEQGLYGYTF. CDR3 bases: TGTGCCATCAGTGAGCAGGGTCTCTATGGCTACACCTTC.

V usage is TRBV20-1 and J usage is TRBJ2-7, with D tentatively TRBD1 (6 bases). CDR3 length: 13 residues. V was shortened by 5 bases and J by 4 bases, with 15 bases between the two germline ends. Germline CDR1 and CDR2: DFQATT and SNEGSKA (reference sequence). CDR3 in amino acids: CSARWGPTYEQYF. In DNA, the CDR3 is TGCAGTGCTCGCTGGGGGCCCACGTACGAGCAGTACTTC.

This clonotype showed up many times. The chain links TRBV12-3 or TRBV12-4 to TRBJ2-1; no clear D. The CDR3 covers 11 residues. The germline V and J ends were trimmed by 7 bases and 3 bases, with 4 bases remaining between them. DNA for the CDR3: TGTGCCAGCACCCTCTACAATGAGCAGTTCTTC. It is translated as CASTLYNEQFF.

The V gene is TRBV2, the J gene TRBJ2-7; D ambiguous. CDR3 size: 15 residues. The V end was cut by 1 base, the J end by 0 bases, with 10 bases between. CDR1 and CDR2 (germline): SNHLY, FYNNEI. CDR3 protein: CASSEGQPLSYEQYF. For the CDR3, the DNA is TGTGCCAGCAGTGAAGGGCAGCCCCTCTCCTACGAGCAGTACTTC.

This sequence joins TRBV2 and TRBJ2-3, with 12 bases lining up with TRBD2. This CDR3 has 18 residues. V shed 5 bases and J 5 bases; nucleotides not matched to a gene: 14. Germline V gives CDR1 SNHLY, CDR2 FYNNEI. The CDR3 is CASSPSPTSGSSVDTQYF. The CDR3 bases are TGTGCCAGCAGTCCGAGTCCGACTAGCGGGAGTTCCGTAGATACGCAGTATTTT.

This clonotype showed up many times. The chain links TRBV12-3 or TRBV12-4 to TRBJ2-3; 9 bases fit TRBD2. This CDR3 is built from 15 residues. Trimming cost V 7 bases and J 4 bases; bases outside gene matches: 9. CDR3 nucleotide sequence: TGTGCCAGCACCCTAATGGGACTAGCCGCAGATACGCAGTATTTT. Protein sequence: CASTLMGLAADTQYF.

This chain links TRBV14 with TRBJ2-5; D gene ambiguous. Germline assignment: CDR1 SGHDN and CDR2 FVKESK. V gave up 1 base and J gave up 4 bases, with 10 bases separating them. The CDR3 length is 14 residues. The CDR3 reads CASSQVSVRETQYF. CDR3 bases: TGTGCCAGCAGCCAAGTATCAGTTCGAGAGACCCAGTACTTC.

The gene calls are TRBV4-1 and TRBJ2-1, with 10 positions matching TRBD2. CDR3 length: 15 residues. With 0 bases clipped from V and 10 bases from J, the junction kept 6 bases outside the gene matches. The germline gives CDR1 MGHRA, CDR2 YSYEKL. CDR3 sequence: CASSQDSGGALEQFF. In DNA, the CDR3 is TGCGCCAGCAGCCAAGACAGCGGGGGGGCCCTAGAGCAGTTCTTC.

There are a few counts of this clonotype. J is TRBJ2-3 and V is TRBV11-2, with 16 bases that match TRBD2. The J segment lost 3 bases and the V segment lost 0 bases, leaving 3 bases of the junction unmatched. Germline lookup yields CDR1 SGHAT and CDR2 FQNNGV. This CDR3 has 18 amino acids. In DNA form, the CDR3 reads TGTGCCAGCAGCTTAGATGGGACTAGCGGGGGGGCTACAGATACGCAGTATTTT. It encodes CASSLDGTSGGATDTQYF.

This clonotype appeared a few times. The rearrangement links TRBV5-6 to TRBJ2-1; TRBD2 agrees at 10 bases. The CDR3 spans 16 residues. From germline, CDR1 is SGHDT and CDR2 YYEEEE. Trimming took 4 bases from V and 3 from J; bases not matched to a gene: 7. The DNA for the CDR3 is TGTGCCAGCAGCACCAGACTAGCGGGTTACTACAATGAGCAGTTCTTC. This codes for CASSTRLAGYYNEQFF.

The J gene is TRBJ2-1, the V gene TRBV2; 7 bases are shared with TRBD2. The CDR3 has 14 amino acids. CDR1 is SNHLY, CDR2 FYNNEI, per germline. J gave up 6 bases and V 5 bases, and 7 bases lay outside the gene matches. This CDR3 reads CASSRGSLSNEQFF. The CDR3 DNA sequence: TGTGCCAGCAGTCGCGGGAGCCTATCCAATGAGCAGTTCTTC.